Listed here are 15 T cell receptor beta chains from one sample, sequenced in a study of identical twins (dated by TCRdb to the mid-2010s). The protocol used for the library was 5' RACE. Instrument used: Illumina HiSeq 2000. TCRdb redid the processing of the public reads, applying fastp at Q25 and MiXCR, and retained in-frame beta chains. Merged by CDR3 protein, the rows form single entries marked with the most common genes and DNA. The sample table holds about 210,000 distinct CDR3 sequences, of which less than 9.5% were seen once. 5.1% of the sample lies in the top ten. Material for sequencing was memory (CD45RO+) T cells sorted from blood. The cell subset or site label corresponds to: CD45RO+ enriched T cells. These receptors were obtained from a woman in her late teens or twenties in good health.

The table lists this clonotype with a few counts. The J gene is TRBJ2-7, the V gene TRBV6-2 or TRBV6-3; 16 bases agree with TRBD2. Losses at the gene ends were 5 bases for V and 5 bases for J; bases not matched to a gene: 9. The V gene's germline CDR1 is MNHEY and CDR2 SVGEGT. This CDR3 region has 17 residues. The CDR3 DNA is TGTGCCAGCAGTATCCCGGGACTAGCGGGAGGGAACAACGAGCAGTACTTC. Amino acid sequence: CASSIPGLAGGNNEQYF.

There are many counts of this clonotype. V is TRBV20-1 and J is TRBJ2-7; D perhaps matches TRBD2 (5 bases). Germline CDR1 DFQATT, CDR2 SNEGSKA (reference sequence). V was trimmed by 6 bases and J by 12 bases, leaving 24 bases between them. The CDR3 covers 13 residues. The CDR3 DNA is TGCAGTGCCGGAGGTAGAGCAGAAAGAGAGGGGTACTTC. Protein: CSAGGRAEREGYF.

This clonotype was seen only a few times. The chain has TRBV7-8 and TRBJ2-3; the match to TRBD2 covers 7 bases. Germline values: CDR1 SGHVS, CDR2 FQNEAQ. V lost 8 bases to trimming and J lost 1 base; unmatched junction nucleotides: 21. This CDR3 spans 19 amino acids. The CDR3 loop reads CASCQNWGGVEAGTDTQYF. The CDR3 DNA sequence: TGTGCCAGCTGTCAAAATTGGGGGGGAGTTGAAGCGGGCACAGATACGCAGTATTTT.

This clonotype was recorded a few times. The genes are TRBV6-2 or TRBV6-3 and TRBJ1-5; D possibly corresponds to TRBD1 (6 bases). V dropped 4 bases and J dropped 4 bases, with 23 bases sitting between them. CDR1 is MNHEY and CDR2 is SVGEGT in the germline V gene. The CDR3 is made up of 18 amino acids. In nucleotides, the CDR3 is TGTGCCAGCAGTTTCGTAGGGGGGCCCGGTCTCGCAAATCAGCCCCAGCATTTT. This encodes CASSFVGGPGLANQPQHF.

The rearrangement joins TRBV7-8 to TRBJ1-2; D is unresolved. Between the trimmed V and J ends, which lost 2 bases and 4 bases, there was a span of 8 bases. This CDR3 spans 13 amino acids. CDR1 SGHVS and CDR2 FQNEAQ come from the germline V gene. The CDR3 is CASSLLSGYGYTF. In DNA, the CDR3 is TGTGCCAGCAGCTTACTATCCGGCTATGGCTACACCTTC.

The CDR3 DNA follows: TGTGCCAGCAGAACGGGGACTAGCGGGAGCCATGAGCAGTTCTTC. Translating it yields CASRTGTSGSHEQFF. The chain is built from TRBV27 and TRBJ2-1, with 14 bases lining up with TRBD2. CDR1 is MNHEY, CDR2 SMNVEV, per germline (reference sequence). The CDR3 extends over 15 amino acids. V shed 6 bases and J 8 bases; nucleotides not matched to a gene: 6.

There are a few counts of this clonotype. The rearrangement uses TRBV5-1 and TRBJ2-5, with unresolved D. Germline values: CDR1 SGHRS, CDR2 YFSETQ. This CDR3 is 14 amino acids long. Trimming stripped 4 bases from V and 4 bases from J, with 14 bases between. The CDR3 sequence: CASSPRGPGETQYF. The CDR3 bases are TGCGCCAGCAGCCCAAGAGGTCCCGGAGAGACCCAGTACTTC.

The chain couples TRBV11-2 to TRBJ2-3; possible D gene TRBD1, 6 bases. Trimming shortened V by 8 bases and J by 4 bases, and 19 bases separated the two germline ends. Looked up from germline, CDR1 is SGHAT and CDR2 is FQNNGV. The CDR3 length is 15 residues. In DNA form, the CDR3 reads TGTGCCAGCCGCCGACAGGTCTCCCCCGCAGATACGCAGTATTTT. Translated: CASRRQVSPADTQYF.

The chain is built from TRBV6-5 and TRBJ2-6; D not certain. The CDR3 has 17 amino acids. Trimming removed 0 bases at V and 0 bases at J, with 9 bases between. Germline lookup yields CDR1 MNHEY and CDR2 SVGAGI. The CDR3 reads CASSYSQASSGANVLTF. In nucleotides, the CDR3 is TGTGCCAGCAGTTACTCCCAGGCTAGCTCTGGGGCCAACGTCCTGACTTTC.

The table lists this clonotype with a few counts. The rearrangement joins TRBV6-2 or TRBV6-3 to TRBJ2-7; 11 nucleotides match TRBD2. Germline CDR1 and CDR2: MNHEY and SVGEGT. Trimming cost V 7 bases and J 4 bases; bases outside gene matches: 12. This CDR3 is 16 amino acids long. The CDR3 loop is CASTPRGTSGLYEQYF. For the CDR3, the DNA is TGTGCCAGCACGCCGAGGGGGACTAGCGGTCTTTACGAGCAGTACTTC.

This clonotype was seen a handful of times. The rearrangement joins TRBV5-1 to TRBJ2-6; D possibly corresponds to TRBD2 (5 bases). Trimming stripped 7 bases from V and 0 bases from J, with 11 bases between. Germline values: CDR1 SGHRS, CDR2 YFSETQ. This CDR3 has 15 residues. The CDR3, as DNA: TGCGCCAGCGGAGAAGGGAGCTCTGGGGCCAACGTCCTGACTTTC. This sequence encodes CASGEGSSGANVLTF.

In this sample, this clonotype turned up a few times. The genes are TRBV7-6 and TRBJ1-3; D might be TRBD1 (6 bases). The germline V gene has CDR1 SGHVS and CDR2 FNYEAQ. V was pared by 1 base and J by 2 bases, with 6 bases between. There are 14 residues in the CDR3. CDR3 nucleotide sequence: TGTGCCAGCAGCTTAGGGGGGCCTGGAAACACCATATATTTT. Translation gives CASSLGGPGNTIYF.

CDR3 sequence: CAWGGLAGARGFF. CDR3 DNA sequence: TGTGCCTGGGGAGGACTAGCGGGAGCCCGGGGGTTCTTC. The chain is built from TRBV30 and TRBJ2-1, with 13 bases fitting TRBD2. With V trimmed by 5 bases and J by 15 bases, 10 bases remained unmatched. Germline V gene data show CDR1 as GTSNPN and CDR2 as SVGIG (reference sequence). The CDR3 totals 13 residues.

Ten or more counts support this clonotype. The rearrangement uses TRBV5-1 and TRBJ2-7, with 12 bases lining up with TRBD1. The V segment lost 5 bases and the J segment 5 bases; nucleotides outside the gene matches: 8. Germline V gene lookup returns CDR1 SGHRS and CDR2 YFSETQ. This CDR3 spans 15 amino acids. In DNA form, the CDR3 reads TGCGCCAGCAGTTTTACCGGGACAGGGGGCGACGAGCAGTACTTC. It encodes CASSFTGTGGDEQYF.

This clonotype was recorded a few times. The chain links TRBV4-2 to TRBJ2-1; D is undetermined. Germline CDR1 is LGHNA and CDR2 is YNFKEQ. Trimming stripped 4 bases from V and 0 bases from J, with 10 bases between. CDR3 length equals 15 residues. The CDR3 bases are TGTGCCAGCAGCCGCGAGGTTAGCTCCTACAATGAGCAGTTCTTC. Translating gives CASSREVSSYNEQFF.